This TCR beta chain was found in a study of cytomegalovirus exposure and HLA in healthy donors. Background on the study: About 200 million T cells yielded some 120 million unique TCR beta sequences in earlier analysis. The study, taken as a whole, reports: In a later analysis, V- and J-gene trimming of beta chains associated with a DCLRE1C missense variant, replicated independently.

Comment on this clone: Its antigen is unidentified.

PCR used 60 Vbeta primers and 13 Jbeta primers. Measured with immunoSEQ multiplex PCR; TCRdb has only the in-frame clones, and not every one. Among more than 150,000 clones listed, roughly 80% were seen once. V lost 0 bases to trimming and J lost 9 bases; unmatched junction nucleotides: 5. CDR3 length: 14 amino acids. Germline V gene sequence: CDR1 LNHDA, CDR2 SQIVND (reference sequence). Sequencing was performed on PBMCs. The clonotype was recovered from a girl aged 10 to 17 in good health and CMV-seropositive. V usage is TRBV19 and J usage is TRBJ2-1, with 7 nucleotides matching TRBD2. This CDR3 reads CASSIDRGGIEQFF. CDR3 bases: TGTGCCAGTAGTATAGATAGGGGAGGGATTGAGCAGTTCTTC.